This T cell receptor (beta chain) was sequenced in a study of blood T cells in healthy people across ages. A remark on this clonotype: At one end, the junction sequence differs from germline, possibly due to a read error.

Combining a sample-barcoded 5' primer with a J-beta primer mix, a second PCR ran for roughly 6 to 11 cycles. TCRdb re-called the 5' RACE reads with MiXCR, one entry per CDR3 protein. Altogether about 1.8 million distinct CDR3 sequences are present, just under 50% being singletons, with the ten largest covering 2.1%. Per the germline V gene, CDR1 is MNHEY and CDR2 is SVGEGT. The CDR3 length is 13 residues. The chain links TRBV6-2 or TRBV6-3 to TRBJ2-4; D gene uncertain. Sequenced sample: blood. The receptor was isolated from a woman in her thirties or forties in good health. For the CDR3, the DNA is TGTGTCAGCAAGAAGAGCTCCTACAATGAGCAGTACTTC. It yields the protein CVSKKSSYNEQYF.